The rows below give T cell receptor beta chains drawn from one sample of a study of graft-versus-host responses after intestinal transplantation. Produced via immunoSEQ multiplex PCR; TCRdb's table is partial and in-frame only. In the table there are some 13,000 clones, about 33% of which are singletons. Source: alloreactive CD4+ T cells from a mixed lymphocyte reaction culture, taken before intestinal transplant. All receptors come from a human patient who received an intestinal transplant. The CDR3 runs from the conserved cysteine through the conserved F or W. D genes are given only for firm matches. Size is omitted from some rows. Given values are once, few, many or a class for expanded clones.

>TRBV9|NA|TRBJ1-2|NA
TGTGCCAGCAGCCTCTCCCCGCTGATTAACTATGGCTACACCTTC
CASSLSPLINYGYTF
>TRBV28|few|TRBJ2-5|NA
TGTGCCAGCAGTTTAGGGACGACCAGGGTGGAGACCCAGTACTTC
CASSLGTTRVETQYF
>TRBV28|NA|TRBJ2-1|NA
TGTGCCAGCAGTTTCTCAAGCAGGGGACGAAGCTCCTACAATGAGCAGTTCTTC
CASSFSSRGRSSYNEQFF
>TRBV7-2|few|TRBJ1-1|NA
TGTGCCAGCAGCTTCGGGAACACTGAAGCTTTCTTT
CASSFGNTEAFF
>TRBV18|NA|TRBJ1-4|TRBD1
TGTGCCAGCTCACCGAGGTACAGGGGGCAGTGGGACCCTACGGAAAAACTGTTTTTT
CASSPRYRGQWDPTEKLFF
>TRBV6-1|NA|TRBJ2-6|NA
TGTGCCAGCAGGAAATCAGGGGGGGCCAACGTCCTGACTTTC
CASRKSGGANVLTF
>TRBV20-1|NA|TRBJ2-5|NA
TGCAGTGCTCAACAAGAGACCCAGTACTTC
CSAQQETQYF
>TRBV6-6|NA|TRBJ2-3|TRBD2
TGTGCCAGCAGCAGTAGCGGGAGAAGGGGCACAGATACGCAGTATTTT
CASSSSGRRGTDTQYF
>TRBV5-1|NA|TRBJ2-3|TRBD2
TGCGCCAGCAGCTTGGTGGAAGCGGGAACAGATACGCAGTATTTT
CASSLVEAGTDTQYF
>TRBV6-4|once|TRBJ1-1|NA
TGTGCCAGCAGTTTTGGACAGACTGAAGCTTTCTTT
CASSFGQTEAFF
>TRBV27|NA|TRBJ2-6|NA
TGTGCCAGCAGTTTACGCGGGGACTTTCCGTACTCTGGGGCCAACGTCCTGACTTTC
CASSLRGDFPYSGANVLTF
>TRBV7-2|NA|TRBJ2-6|NA
TGTGCCAGCAGCTTAGTATATGGGGCCAACGTCCTGACTTTC
CASSLVYGANVLTF
>TRBV7-9|NA|TRBJ1-1|NA
TGTGCCAGCAGCCTAACAATGAACACTGAAGCTTTCTTT
CASSLTMNTEAFF
>TRBV19|few|TRBJ1-1|NA
TGTGCCAGTAGTATACGAGGGTACACTGAAGCTTTCTTT
CASSIRGYTEAFF
>TRBV19|few|TRBJ1-5|NA
TGTGCCAGTAGCCGACAGAGCAATCAGCCCCAGCATTTT
CASSRQSNQPQHF
>TRBV5-8|NA|TRBJ1-4|TRBD1
TGTGCCAGCAGTTTGGGGACAGGGTATGGGGAAAAACTGTTTTTT
CASSLGTGYGEKLFF
>TRBV5-1|medium-sized|TRBJ2-7|TRBD2
TGCGCCAGCAGCCCGACGGGGGGGATCTACGAGCAGTACTTC
CASSPTGGIYEQYF
>TRBV5-8|NA|TRBJ2-7|TRBD1
TGTGCCAGCAGCTTGTCGAGACAGGGAAATGGCGAGCAGTACTTC
CASSLSRQGNGEQYF
>TRBV4-2|few|TRBJ2-3|TRBD2
TGTGCCAGCAGCCAAGATCTAGGAGCGGGAGCTGATACGCAGTATTTT
CASSQDLGAGADTQYF
>TRBV7-3|few|TRBJ2-2|NA
TGTGCCAGCAGCTTAATGGGCGGCAGGGTCGGCACCGGGGAGCTGTTTTTT
CASSLMGGRVGTGELFF
>TRBV30|few|TRBJ1-5|NA
TGTGCCTGGAGTAGGGGGTCGGGTCAGCCCCAGCATTTT
CAWSRGSGQPQHF
>TRBV19|NA|TRBJ2-1|TRBD2
TGTGCCAGTAGTATCTCTAGCGGGAGACCCTACAATGAGCAGTTCTTC
CASSISSGRPYNEQFF
>TRBV7-2|NA|TRBJ1-2|NA
TGTGCCAGCAGCCCGCCGGGCCGGCACTATGGCTACACCTTC
CASSPPGRHYGYTF
>TRBV6-4|NA|TRBJ1-2|NA
TGTGCCAGCAGGGCAGGAGGCTATGGCTACACCTTC
CASRAGGYGYTF
>TRBV6-1|medium-sized|TRBJ2-4|NA
TGTGCCAGCAGTGAAGGGCAGTACTTC
CASSEGQYF
>TRBV28|few|TRBJ2-1|NA
TGTGCCAGCAGTCGGGACCTCCTCTACAATGAGCAGTTCTTC
CASSRDLLYNEQFF
>TRBV12-2|NA|TRBJ2-7|NA
TGTGCAAGTCGCTTAGCCAACGTAAGCGGGCCACCCTACGAGCAGTACTTC
CASRLANVSGPPYEQYF
>TRBV15|NA|TRBJ2-7|NA
TGTGCCACCAGCAGAGATCGAGGGGGATACGAGCAGTACTTC
CATSRDRGGYEQYF
>TRBV5-1|NA|TRBJ2-1|TRBD2
TGCGCCAGCAGCATACTAGCGGGAGTTAATGAGCAGTTCTTC
CASSILAGVNEQFF
>TRBV27|NA|TRBJ2-1|TRBD2
TGTGCCAGCAGTTTCCTTTCTAGCGGGAGACGGAAAAATGAGCAGTTCTTC
CASSFLSSGRRKNEQFF
>TRBV6-6|few|TRBJ1-1|NA
TGTGCCAGCAGTTTTGACCGTGACACTGAAGCTTTCTTT
CASSFDRDTEAFF
>TRBV19|few|TRBJ2-3|TRBD2
TGTGCCAGTAGTCCCCGGACTAGCGGGAGATGGTGGGGCACAGATACGCAGTATTTT
CASSPRTSGRWWGTDTQYF
>TRBV29-1|few|TRBJ1-2|NA
TGCAGCGCCAGGGACGGAAACTATGGCTACACCTTC
CSARDGNYGYTF
>TRBV7-8|NA|TRBJ1-3|TRBD1
TGTGCCAGCAGCTTAGCCACAGGGGGGCTAGAACTTGGAAACACCATATATTTT
CASSLATGGLELGNTIYF
>TRBV7-9|NA|TRBJ1-5|NA
TGTGCCAGCATCCCCCCCCGTCAGCCCCAGCATTTT
CASIPPRQPQHF
>TRBV7-2|NA|TRBJ2-4|NA
TGTGCCAGCAGCAAAGAGGGACTCTCCGGAAACATTCAGTACTTC
CASSKEGLSGNIQYF
>TRBV9|NA|TRBJ1-1|NA
TGTGCCAGCAGCGTAGGCCTCTCAGGTGAAGCTTTCTTT
CASSVGLSGEAFF
>TRBV5-1|NA|TRBJ2-7|TRBD2
TGCGCCAGCAAGATGAGGGAGGGGTACTACGAGCAGTACTTC
CASKMREGYYEQYF
>TRBV5-4|medium-sized|TRBJ1-1|TRBD1
TGTGCCAGCAGCTTGACAGGGGGGTACACTGAAGCTTTCTTT
CASSLTGGYTEAFF
>TRBV6-5|few|TRBJ1-1|NA
TGTGCCATCTCTCGGACTGTGAACACTGAAGCTTTCTTT
CAISRTVNTEAFF
>TRBV5-1|NA|TRBJ2-3|TRBD2
TGCGCCAGCAGCCTACTAGCGGCGGGCCCTAGCACAGATACGCAGTATTTT
CASSLLAAGPSTDTQYF
>TRBV6-8|few|TRBJ1-1|NA
TGTGCCAGCAACACGGGGCCTGAAGCTTTCTTT
CASNTGPEAFF
>TRBV29-1|few|TRBJ1-2|NA
TGCAGCGTCGCTAGCCATGGCTACACCTTC
CSVASHGYTF
>TRBV14|NA|TRBJ2-5|NA
TGTGCCAGCAGCCTGGAACGGAGGGATGTTAGAGAGACCCAGTACTTC
CASSLERRDVRETQYF
>TRBV18|NA|TRBJ2-5|TRBD2
TGTGCCAGCTCACCATTCCAACTAGCGGGAACCACATTAATAGAGACCCAGTACTTC
CASSPFQLAGTTLIETQYF
>TRBV6-6|NA|TRBJ2-7|NA
TGTGCCAGCAGCTCCTCCGGGCCTACCTACGAGCAGTACTTC
CASSSSGPTYEQYF
>TRBV6-1|few|TRBJ2-7|TRBD2
TGTGCCAGCAAGAGGACTAGCGGGAGGGCGGAGTACTTC
CASKRTSGRAEYF
>TRBV28|NA|TRBJ1-1|NA
TGTGCCAGCAGTTTTGCCGGGGGATCGAACACTGAAGCTTTCTTT
CASSFAGGSNTEAFF
>TRBV5-1|once|TRBJ2-3|TRBD2
TGCGCCAGCAGCTTGGGCCTAGCGGGATTGACAGATACGCAGTATTTT
CASSLGLAGLTDTQYF
>TRBV7-6|NA|TRBJ1-1|NA
TGTGCCAGCAGCCTCGGGACATCCAGCGAAGCTTTCTTT
CASSLGTSSEAFF
>TRBV10-3|NA|TRBJ1-5|NA
TGTGCCATCAGTGAGTCGATGTATCAGCCCCAGCATTTT
CAISESMYQPQHF
>TRBV7-6|few|TRBJ2-1|TRBD2
TGTGCCAGCAGCTTAGCGCCAAGCGGGAGGGCCGGGGATGAGCAGTTCTTC
CASSLAPSGRAGDEQFF
>TRBV14|NA|TRBJ1-6|TRBD1
TGTGCCAGCAGCCAAGCAGGGGGATCACCCCTCCACTTT
CASSQAGGSPLHF
>TRBV19|few|TRBJ1-1|NA
TGTGCCAGTAGTATGGGGCAGAACACTGAAGCTTTCTTT
CASSMGQNTEAFF
>TRBV4-1|NA|TRBJ2-7|NA
TGCGCCAGCAGCCAAGACATCAATAGGGCCGAGGACTACGAGCAGTACTTC
CASSQDINRAEDYEQYF
>TRBV5-4|NA|TRBJ2-1|NA
TGTGCCAGCAGCCGAGACTCGAGCTCCTACAATGAGCAGTTCTTC
CASSRDSSSYNEQFF
>TRBV5-1|NA|TRBJ1-6|NA
TGCGCCAGCAGCTTGGGTGATTCACCCCTCCACTTT
CASSLGDSPLHF